These 10 T cell receptor beta chains came from one sample sequenced in a study of blood T cell repertoires in COVID-19. Profiling relied on immunoSEQ multiplex PCR, and the TCRdb table lists in-frame clones only, not all of them. The top ten clones hold about 5% of a sample with approximately 65,000 clones, roughly 85% of them seen once. The sample was peripheral blood. The receptors were gathered from a human donor in a cohort sampled during active COVID-19.

This chain uses TRBV19 with TRBJ1-4; TRBD1 agrees at 8 bases. The CDR3 is 15 residues long. V lost 6 bases, J lost 2 bases, and 5 bases stayed unmatched. Germline values: CDR1 LNHDA, CDR2 SQIVND (reference sequence). The CDR3 sequence: CASSRQGRTNEKLFF. In DNA, the CDR3 is TGTGCCAGTAGCCGACAGGGGCGGACTAATGAAAAACTGTTTTTT.

The V call is TRBV7-9, the J call TRBJ1-2; D possibly corresponds to TRBD1 (6 bases). The germline V gene encodes CDR1 SEHNR and CDR2 FQNEAQ (reference sequence). V lost 5 bases, J lost 7 bases, and 17 bases lay in between. The CDR3 covers 14 residues. Written as DNA, the CDR3 is TGTGCCAGCAGCCAACAGGGATTTGGAGGTGGCTACACCTTC. Translating it yields CASSQQGFGGGYTF.

The sample holds one count of this clone. The chain has TRBV18 and TRBJ2-7; D not resolved. Deletions cut 2 bases from V and 5 bases from J, with 7 bases between. This CDR3 contains 12 residues. Germline CDR1 reads KGHSH; CDR2 reads LQKENI. CDR3 amino acids: CASSPGLDEQYF. The CDR3 coding sequence is TGTGCCAGCTCACCAGGGCTGGACGAGCAGTACTTC.

The chain recombines TRBV27 with TRBJ2-7; 10 nucleotides match TRBD2. With V trimmed by 5 bases and J by 0 bases, 13 bases remained unmatched. Germline-derived CDR1 and CDR2 are MNHEY and SMNVEV (reference sequence). This CDR3 spans 18 amino acids. The DNA of the CDR3 is TGTGCCAGCAGTCACGAGGCCCGGACTAGCGGAAGCTCCTACGAGCAGTACTTC. Protein sequence: CASSHEARTSGSSYEQYF.

The CDR3 sequence is CASSQELAGVYEQFF. CDR3 DNA sequence: TGTGCCAGCAGCCAAGAACTAGCGGGAGTTTATGAGCAGTTCTTC. This rearrangement joins TRBV14 to TRBJ2-1, with 11 bases lining up with TRBD2. Per the germline V gene, CDR1 is SGHDN and CDR2 is FVKESK. This CDR3 is built from 15 residues. J was trimmed by 8 bases and V by 0 bases; bases with no gene match: 3.

This clone occurred a few times. The same CDR3 also results from other DNA sequences found in this sample. V usage is TRBV12-3 or TRBV12-4 and J usage is TRBJ2-7; a possible D gene is TRBD1 (5 bases). The CDR3 length is 12 residues. The ends were cut back, 6 bases at V and 2 bases at J, with 8 bases in the middle. The CDR3 is CASRRQTYEQYF. The CDR3 nucleotides read TGTGCCAGCAGACGACAGACCTACGAGCAGTACTTC.

The chain combines TRBV5-5 with TRBJ1-1; 8 nucleotides align to TRBD1. V was pared by 3 bases and J by 10 bases, with 2 bases of the junction left unmatched. The CDR3 is made up of 11 amino acids. Germline assignment: CDR1 SGHKS and CDR2 YYEKEE (reference sequence). Here the CDR3 DNA reads TGTGCCAGCAGCTCGGGACAGGTAGCTTTCTTT. It specifies CASSSGQVAFF.

V and J are TRBV18 and TRBJ2-1; 7 bases map to TRBD1. CDR1 and CDR2 (germline): KGHSH, LQKENI. V shed 1 base, J shed 1 base, and the junction held 4 bases outside the gene matches. The CDR3 length is 16 residues. CDR3 nucleotides: TGTGCCAGCTCACCACTGGGACAGAATTCCTACAATGAGCAGTTCTTC. Translation: CASSPLGQNSYNEQFF.

This CDR3 is CASSLGQGVRETQYF. The DNA of the CDR3 is TGTGCCAGCAGCTTAGGACAGGGGGTTCGAGAGACCCAGTACTTC. V usage is TRBV11-3 and J usage is TRBJ2-5, with 9 bases matching TRBD1. Trimming removed 1 base from V and 4 bases from J; junction bases left unmatched: 4. Per the germline V gene, CDR1 is SGHNT and CDR2 is YENEEA. This CDR3 region has 15 residues.

The CDR3 DNA is TGTGCCAGCAGCTTAGCGTTGACGAGGGCCGAGCAGTTCTTC. Translating gives CASSLALTRAEQFF. The V call is TRBV7-9, the J call TRBJ2-1; possibly TRBD2 for D (5 bases). The V gene's germline CDR1 is SEHNR and CDR2 FQNEAQ (reference sequence). The CDR3 has 14 residues. The V and J ends lost 0 bases and 10 bases respectively, with 13 bases between them.